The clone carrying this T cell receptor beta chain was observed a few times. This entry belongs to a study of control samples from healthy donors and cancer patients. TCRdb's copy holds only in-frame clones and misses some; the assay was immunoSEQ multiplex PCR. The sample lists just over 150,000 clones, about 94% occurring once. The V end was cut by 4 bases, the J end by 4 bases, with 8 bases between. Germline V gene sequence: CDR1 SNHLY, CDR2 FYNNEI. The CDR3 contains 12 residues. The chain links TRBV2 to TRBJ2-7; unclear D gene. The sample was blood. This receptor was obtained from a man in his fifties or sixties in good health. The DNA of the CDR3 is TGTGCCAGCAGTGTGGAGAGATACGAGCAGTACTTC. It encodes CASSVERYEQYF.